A single sample is the source of the 27 T cell receptor beta chains below, sequenced in a study of Ad26.COV2.S vaccination and SARS-CoV-2 variants. Described treatment: about 20 received Ad26.COV2.S at low or high dose, single or two shots; 5 received placebo; per-sample allocation not given. Day 63 after the first vaccine or placebo injection was the time point for sampling. Libraries were prepared by immunoSEQ multiplex PCR; TCRdb keeps only in-frame clonotypes and omits some of them. The sample has about 390,000 clones; 88% are singletons. Sequenced material: peripheral blood, taken in a trial of Ad26.COV2.S vaccine versus placebo. These receptors were taken from a person between 18 and 59 years old who received the Ad26.COV2.S COVID-19 vaccine or a placebo.

The genes are TRBV3-1 (or the pseudogene TRBV3-2) and TRBJ1-2; weak D call: TRBD1 (6 bases). The germline V gene has CDR1 LGHDT and CDR2 YNNKEL (reference sequence). The CDR3 length is 18 residues. V was cut by 2 bases and J by 2 bases, with 21 bases left in between. Here the CDR3 DNA reads TGTGCCAGCAGCCAACTAAGCCCCTCCAAGAGGGGGAACTATGGCTACACCTTC. Amino acid sequence: CASSQLSPSKRGNYGYTF.

The gene calls are TRBV6-5 and TRBJ2-1; 13 bases are a match to TRBD2. Germline CDR1 is MNHEY and CDR2 is SVGAGI. This CDR3 is 15 amino acids long. V lost 8 bases to trimming and J lost 10 bases; unmatched junction nucleotides: 11. The CDR3 coding sequence is TGTGCCAGCTGCACCGGGACTAGCGGGACCGGGGAGCAGTTCTTC. Its translation is CASCTGTSGTGEQFF.

The chain joins TRBV7-8 to TRBJ1-4; the D gene is possibly TRBD1 (5 bases). Germline CDR1 is SGHVS and CDR2 is FQNEAQ. V shed 5 bases and J shed 8 bases, with 15 bases lying between them. The CDR3 is 14 residues long. The CDR3 nucleotides are TGTGCCAGCAGCAGAGCGGGGGTCCTCGAAAAACTGTTTTTT. This translates into CASSRAGVLEKLFF. Based on the CDR3 plus reference TRBV7-8 and TRBJ1-4, the full variable domain is GAGVSQSPRYKVAKRGQDVALRCDPISGHVSLFWYQQALGQGPEFLTYFQNEAQLDKSGLPSDRFFAERPEGSVSTLKIQRTQQEDSAVYLCASSRAGVLEKLFFGSGTQLSVL.

This chain links TRBV19 with TRBJ2-2, with 10 bases that match TRBD2. The CDR3 has 16 amino acids. Unmatched junction bases numbered 5, after V lost 5 bases and J lost 2 bases. Germline CDR1 and CDR2: LNHDA and SQIVND (reference sequence). This chain's CDR3 is CASSVSGGINTGELFF. The CDR3, as DNA: TGTGCCAGTAGTGTTAGCGGGGGGATAAACACCGGGGAGCTGTTTTTT.

The genes are TRBV5-1 and TRBJ1-1; tentatively, D is TRBD1 (6 bases). With 3 bases removed from V and 0 bases from J, the gap between germline ends came to 9 bases. Germline CDR1 SGHRS, CDR2 YFSETQ. The CDR3 is made up of 14 amino acids. CDR3 sequence: CASSSGQMNTEAFF. The CDR3 DNA follows: TGCGCCAGCAGCTCCGGACAGATGAACACTGAAGCTTTCTTT.

The chain combines TRBV2 with TRBJ1-4, with TRBD1 matching 9 bases. The CDR3 sequence is 14 residues long. V was pared by 6 bases and J by 6 bases, with 5 bases of the junction left unmatched. The germline V gene has CDR1 SNHLY and CDR2 FYNNEI. CDR3: CASRDRDRDEKLFF. The DNA for the CDR3 is TGTGCCAGCAGGGACCGGGACAGGGATGAAAAACTGTTTTTT.

The chain couples TRBV10-3 to TRBJ2-2; D call uncertain. Germline CDR1 is ENHRY and CDR2 is SYGVKD. This CDR3 region has 15 residues. V lost 3 bases and J 3 bases, leaving 11 bases between the germline ends. CDR3 in amino acids: CAISERGGDTGELFF. The CDR3 coding sequence is TGTGCCATCAGTGAAAGAGGTGGTGACACCGGGGAGCTGTTTTTT.

This clone was counted a single time. V and J are TRBV7-2 and TRBJ2-3, with D uncertain. V lost 0 bases and J 2 bases, leaving 9 bases between the germline ends. The CDR3 spans 15 residues. Germline loops: CDR1 SGHTA, CDR2 FQGNSA. In DNA form, the CDR3 reads TGTGCCAGCAGCTTAGCGCGGAACTTCACAGATACGCAGTATTTT. Translation gives CASSLARNFTDTQYF.

The chain links TRBV5-1 to TRBJ1-4; D gene unclear. Looked up from germline, CDR1 is SGHRS and CDR2 is YFSETQ. CDR3 length equals 15 residues. The ends were cut back, 4 bases at V and 6 bases at J, with 16 bases in the middle. DNA for the CDR3: TGCGCCAGCAGCCCGTTAGGATATTCGGATGAAAAACTGTTTTTT. Its translation: CASSPLGYSDEKLFF.

The V and J genes are TRBV4-3 and TRBJ1-1; the match to TRBD1 covers 7 bases. The V gene's germline CDR1 is LGHNA and CDR2 YSLEER. The CDR3 spans 16 residues. Trimming cost V 0 bases and J 5 bases; bases outside gene matches: 9. CDR3 sequence (DNA): TGCGCCAGCAGCCAAGAACAGGGGTACACCGGGACTGAAGCTTTCTTT. It specifies CASSQEQGYTGTEAFF.

V is TRBV5-5 and J is TRBJ2-7; the match to TRBD2 covers 7 bases. V dropped 5 bases and J dropped 1; count of bases not matched to a gene: 9. The V gene's germline CDR1 is SGHKS and CDR2 YYEKEE (reference sequence). The length of the CDR3 is 15 residues. CDR3 region: CASSLLPSGSYEQYF. CDR3 nucleotides: TGTGCCAGCAGTTTACTACCTAGCGGTTCCTACGAGCAGTACTTC.

The chain links TRBV7-8 to TRBJ1-4, with D unresolved. The CDR3 consists of 17 residues. Germline V lookup: CDR1 SGHVS, CDR2 FQNEAQ. V lost 5 bases and J lost 2, with 18 bases in between. In nucleotides, the CDR3 is TGTGCCAGCAGCCTTATATGGGGTGTTAGGACTAATGAAAAACTGTTTTTT. This gives the protein CASSLIWGVRTNEKLFF.

This chain connects TRBV7-2 to TRBJ1-1; D call uncertain. The CDR3 is 13 residues long. Germline CDR1 is SGHTA and CDR2 is FQGNSA. Trimming left V 2 bases short and J 8 bases short, with 12 bases between. The CDR3 reads CASSLTGVEEAFF. The CDR3 region has the DNA TGTGCCAGCAGCTTAACCGGGGTCGAAGAAGCTTTCTTT.

Remarks on this clone: Additional DNA sequences in this sample encode the identical CDR3. The V call is TRBV18, the J call TRBJ1-2; 8 bases agree with TRBD1. The CDR3 has 13 amino acids. Germline CDR1 is KGHSH and CDR2 is LQKENI. The V segment lost 3 bases and the J segment 5 bases; nucleotides outside the gene matches: 2. The DNA for the CDR3 is TGTGCCAGCTCACCTGGACAGGGTTATGGCTACACCTTC. Its translation is CASSPGQGYGYTF.

The chain carries TRBV10-2 and TRBJ2-5; 7 positions match TRBD2. The CDR3 length is 12 residues. The junction had 5 bases not matched to a gene; V was cut back by 8 bases and J by 5 bases. CDR1 is WSHSY and CDR2 is SAAADI in the germline V gene. DNA for the CDR3: TGCGCCAGCGGGGGGGTAGGGGAGACCCAGTACTTC. Translated, it gives CASGGVGETQYF.

The chain carries TRBV5-6 and TRBJ1-5; D might be TRBD1 (6 bases). This CDR3 contains 14 residues. Germline V lookup: CDR1 SGHDT, CDR2 YYEEEE. Trimming removed 4 bases at V and 5 bases at J, with 13 bases between. This CDR3 reads CASSVTGHDQPQHF. CDR3 in DNA: TGTGCCAGCAGCGTCACAGGGCATGATCAGCCCCAGCATTTT.

This rearrangement joins TRBV28 to TRBJ1-2; D remains ambiguous. The V gene's germline CDR1 is MDHEN and CDR2 SYDVKM. The germline V and J ends were trimmed by 2 bases and 3 bases, with 4 bases remaining between them. The CDR3 contains 12 residues. The CDR3 loop is CASSLGDYGYTF. The DNA for the CDR3 is TGTGCCAGCAGTTTAGGTGACTATGGCTACACCTTC.

V and J are TRBV6-5 and TRBJ2-3; TRBD2 is a possible D gene (5 bases). V dropped 8 bases and J dropped 1 base, with 13 bases sitting between them. The CDR3 runs 14 residues. The V gene's germline CDR1 is MNHEY and CDR2 SVGAGI. As DNA, the CDR3 is TGTGCCAGCCATACTCTAGCAGGCACAGATACGCAGTATTTT. Translation: CASHTLAGTDTQYF.

The chain carries TRBV7-2 and TRBJ1-2; 9 nucleotides align to TRBD1. The trim removed 1 base at V and 4 bases at J, leaving 4 bases unmatched. CDR3 length: 15 residues. Germline CDR1 is SGHTA and CDR2 is FQGNSA. In DNA form, the CDR3 reads TGTGCCAGCAGCTTAGGGGGACAGGGTGGCTATGGCTACACCTTC. Protein sequence: CASSLGGQGGYGYTF. Full variable domain (missing parts from reference TRBV7-2 and TRBJ1-2): GAGVSQSPSNKVTEKGKDVELRCDPISGHTALYWYRQSLGQGLEFLIYFQGNSAPDKSGLPSDRFSAERTGGSVSTLTIQRTQQEDSAVYLCASSLGGQGGYGYTFGSGTRLTVV.

The V and J genes are TRBV30 and TRBJ2-3; 8 nucleotides align to TRBD1. CDR3 size: 15 residues. With 5 bases clipped from V and 0 bases from J, the junction kept 7 bases outside the gene matches. Germline values: CDR1 GTSNPN, CDR2 SVGIG (reference sequence). The CDR3, as DNA: TGTGCCTGGGGGGGACAGGCTCAAAGCACAGATACGCAGTATTTT. Translation gives CAWGGQAQSTDTQYF. Full variable domain (remainder filled in from reference TRBV30 and TRBJ2-3): SQTIHQWPATLVQPVGSPLSLECTVEGTSNPNLYWYRQAAGRGLQLLFYSVGIGQISSEVPQNLSASRPQDRQFILSSKKLLLSDSGFYLCAWGGQAQSTDTQYFGPGTRLTVL.

The genes are TRBV6-2 or TRBV6-3 and TRBJ2-3, with TRBD1 matching 10 bases. V dropped 5 bases and J dropped 10; count of bases not matched to a gene: 12. Germline loops: CDR1 MNHEY, CDR2 SVGEGT. The CDR3 has 15 amino acids. The CDR3 sequence is CASSDRGRLNVAQYF. The DNA for the CDR3 is TGTGCCAGCAGTGACAGGGGGCGTTTGAATGTTGCGCAGTATTTT.

This clone was observed a handful of times. This chain links TRBV4-1 with TRBJ1-4; D gene ambiguous. CDR1 MGHRA and CDR2 YSYEKL come from the germline V gene. V was clipped by 7 bases and J by 5 bases, with 20 bases between them. This CDR3 comprises 16 residues. CDR3 DNA: TGCGCCAGCAACCCGTCCCAGGACCCCCCCAATGAAAAACTGTTTTTT. Amino acids: CASNPSQDPPNEKLFF.

The chain employs TRBV30 and TRBJ2-5, with D possibly being TRBD1 (5 bases). Trimming removed 2 bases at V and 2 bases at J, with 9 bases between. The CDR3 has 13 amino acids. CDR1 is GTSNPN and CDR2 is SVGIG in the germline V gene (reference sequence). The CDR3, as DNA: TGTGCCTGGAGTAGGGGCAATCAAGAGACCCAGTACTTC. Protein sequence: CAWSRGNQETQYF.

This chain uses TRBV2 with TRBJ1-2; D is possibly TRBD1 (5 bases). Per the germline V gene, CDR1 is SNHLY and CDR2 is FYNNEI. CDR3 size: 14 residues. V was trimmed by 3 bases and J by 1 base, leaving 9 bases between them. For the CDR3, the DNA is TGTGCCAGCAGTGACCCACAGGTTAACTATGGCTACACCTTC. Translating gives CASSDPQVNYGYTF.

The chain carries TRBV29-1 and TRBJ2-1; D is undetermined. CDR3 length equals 13 residues. Trimming removed 7 bases at V and 0 bases at J, with 10 bases between. Germline CDR1 reads SQVTM; CDR2 reads ANQGSEA. The CDR3 region has the DNA TGCAGCGCCCTTCCGAGCTCCTACAATGAGCAGTTCTTC. Translating it yields CSALPSSYNEQFF.

The genes are TRBV5-1 and TRBJ1-2; D may be TRBD1 (5 bases). Germline CDR1 and CDR2: SGHRS and YFSETQ. V shed 3 bases and J shed 3 bases, with 12 bases lying between them. The length of the CDR3 is 14 residues. The DNA of the CDR3 is TGCGCCAGCAGCTCTGGGGACGTCGACTATGGCTACACCTTC. Amino acids: CASSSGDVDYGYTF.

This clone occurred a few times. This chain links TRBV5-1 with TRBJ1-2; D gene ambiguous. The germline CDR1 and CDR2 sequences are SGHRS and YFSETQ. The ends were cut back, 0 bases at V and 5 bases at J, with 5 bases in the middle. The CDR3 length is 12 residues. The CDR3 sequence is CASSLDRYGYTF. In DNA, the CDR3 is TGCGCCAGCAGCTTGGATCGATATGGCTACACCTTC.